One and the same sample provided the 12 T cell receptor beta chains below, sequenced in a study of technical replicates of blood from several donors. Data came from immunoSEQ multiplex PCR; TCRdb stores just in-frame clones and leaves some out. Among approximately 94,000 clones listed, approximately 95% were seen once. Specimen: T cells isolated from PBMCs. The origin of the receptors is a human donor in good health.

This rearrangement joins TRBV10-3 to TRBJ2-1; 10 positions agree with TRBD2. Germline V lookup: CDR1 ENHRY, CDR2 SYGVKD. With 3 bases clipped from V and 6 bases from J, the junction kept 5 bases outside the gene matches. The CDR3 loop spans 15 amino acids. The CDR3 DNA is TGTGCCATCAGTGAAAGGAGCGGGAGGGCCAATGAGCAGTTCTTC. It encodes CAISERSGRANEQFF.

V usage is TRBV15 and J usage is TRBJ2-7, with D unresolved. V shed 5 bases and J shed 1 base, with 6 bases lying between them. The CDR3 extends over 12 amino acids. Germline CDR1 and CDR2: LNHNV and YYDKDF (reference sequence). CDR3 coding DNA: TGTGCCACCAGCCTACCGTCCTACGAGCAGTACTTC. Translating gives CATSLPSYEQYF.

The chain recombines TRBV27 with TRBJ2-7; D gene uncertain. Germline lookup yields CDR1 MNHEY and CDR2 SMNVEV (reference sequence). CDR3 size: 11 residues. The ends were cut back, 4 bases at V and 4 bases at J, with 5 bases in the middle. The DNA for the CDR3 is TGTGCCAGCAGTTCAGCGTACGAGCAGTACTTC. This sequence encodes CASSSAYEQYF.

The J gene is TRBJ1-1, the V gene TRBV7-6; TRBD1 might be the D (6 bases). V was cut by 2 bases and J by 1 base, with 8 bases left in between. From germline, CDR1 is SGHVS and CDR2 FNYEAQ. The CDR3 loop spans 14 amino acids. In DNA, the CDR3 is TGTGCCAGCAGCTTACAGGGGCGGAACACTGAAGCTTTCTTT. Translation gives CASSLQGRNTEAFF.

The rearrangement uses TRBV29-1 and TRBJ2-5; D gene uncertain. Trimming cost V 2 bases and J 5 bases, with 9 bases left between them. This CDR3 region has 12 residues. Germline V lookup: CDR1 SQVTM, CDR2 ANQGSEA. CDR3 in amino acids: CSVEPGGETQYF. CDR3 in DNA: TGCAGCGTTGAACCGGGTGGGGAGACCCAGTACTTC.

The CDR3 loop reads CASSVLDGYNEQFF. DNA of the CDR3: TGTGCCAGCAGCGTGCTAGACGGTTACAATGAGCAGTTCTTC. The chain has TRBV7-2 and TRBJ2-1; no definite D call. V was trimmed by 5 bases and J by 4 bases, leaving 12 bases between them. The CDR3 sequence is 14 residues long. Per the germline V gene, CDR1 is SGHTA and CDR2 is FQGNSA.

V is TRBV27 and J is TRBJ2-5; no clear D gene. The V and J ends lost 4 bases and 7 bases respectively, with 13 bases between them. Germline-derived CDR1 and CDR2 are MNHEY and SMNVEV (reference sequence). The CDR3 length is 13 residues. CDR3 protein: CASSYTPPGTQYF. For the CDR3, the DNA is TGTGCCAGCAGTTATACCCCACCCGGGACCCAGTACTTC.

With regard to this clone: Other DNA sequences within the sample encode an identical CDR3. The chain uses TRBV5-4 and TRBJ2-7; 7 bases are a match to TRBD1. With 0 bases clipped from V and 2 bases from J, the junction kept 2 bases outside the gene matches. The CDR3 loop spans 14 amino acids. Germline lookup yields CDR1 SGHNT and CDR2 YYREEE (reference sequence). The CDR3 protein is CASSLGQGAYEQYF. The CDR3 DNA follows: TGTGCCAGCAGCTTGGGGCAGGGGGCCTACGAGCAGTACTTC.

CDR3 nucleotides: TGTGCGTTAGCGGAAAACACCGGGGAGCTGTTTTTT. Protein sequence: CALAENTGELFF. V is TRBV6-6 and J is TRBJ2-2, with D possibly being TRBD2 (6 bases). The CDR3 is 12 amino acids. Germline CDR1 is MNHNY and CDR2 is SVGAGI (reference sequence).

The chain recombines TRBV11-2 with TRBJ1-4, with a tentative D call TRBD1 (6 bases). The CDR3 extends over 14 amino acids. V dropped 4 bases and J dropped 3 bases, with 9 bases sitting between them. Looked up from germline, CDR1 is SGHAT and CDR2 is FQNNGV. CDR3 residues: CASSSQGPNEKLFF. The CDR3, as DNA: TGTGCCAGCAGCTCACAGGGACCTAATGAAAAACTGTTTTTT.

The rearrangement joins TRBV21-1 to TRBJ1-2. TRBV21-1 is noted as a pseudogene. The CDR3 covers 14 residues. DNA of the CDR3: TGTGCCAGCAGCAAAGGCCAAGCCACGTATGGCTACACCTTC. Encoded protein: CASSKGQATYGYTF.

The chain is built from TRBV6-5 and TRBJ1-3; D gene ambiguous. Germline lookup yields CDR1 MNHEY and CDR2 SVGAGI. This CDR3 contains 15 residues. V lost 0 bases and J lost 1, with 7 bases in between. Here the CDR3 DNA reads TGTGCCAGCAGTTACTCCTCCAGTTCTGGAAACACCATATATTTT. Its protein is CASSYSSSSGNTIYF.